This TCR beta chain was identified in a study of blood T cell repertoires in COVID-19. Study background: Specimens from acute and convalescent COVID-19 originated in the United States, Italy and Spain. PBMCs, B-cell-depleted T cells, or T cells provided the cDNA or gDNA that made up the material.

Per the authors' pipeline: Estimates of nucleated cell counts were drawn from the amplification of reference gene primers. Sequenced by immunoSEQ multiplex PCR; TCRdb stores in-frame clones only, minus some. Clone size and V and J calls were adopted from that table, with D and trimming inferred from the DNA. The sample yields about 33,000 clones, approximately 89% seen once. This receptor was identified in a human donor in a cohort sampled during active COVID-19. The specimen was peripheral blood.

CDR3: CASSVSTWAGSSYNSPLHF. The DNA for the CDR3 is TGTGCCAGCAGTGTCTCGACCTGGGCGGGTAGTTCCTATAATTCACCCCTCCACTTT. The chain combines TRBV6-1 with TRBJ1-6; D is unresolved. V lost 4 bases and J lost 1, with 20 bases in between. CDR3 length: 19 residues. CDR1 MNHNS and CDR2 SASEGT come from the germline V gene.